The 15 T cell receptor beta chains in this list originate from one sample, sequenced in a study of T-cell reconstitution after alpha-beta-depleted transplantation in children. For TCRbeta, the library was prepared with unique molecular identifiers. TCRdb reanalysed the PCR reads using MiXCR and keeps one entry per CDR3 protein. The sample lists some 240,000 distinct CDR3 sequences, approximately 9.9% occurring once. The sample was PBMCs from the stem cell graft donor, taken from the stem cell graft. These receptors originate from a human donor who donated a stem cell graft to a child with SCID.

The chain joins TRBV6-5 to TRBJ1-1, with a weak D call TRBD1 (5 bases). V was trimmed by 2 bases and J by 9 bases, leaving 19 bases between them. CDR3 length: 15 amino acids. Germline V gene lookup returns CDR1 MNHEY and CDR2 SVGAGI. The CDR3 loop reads CASSYRDRPLGKAFF. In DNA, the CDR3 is TGTGCCAGCAGTTACCGGGACCGTCCCCTTGGAAAAGCTTTCTTT.

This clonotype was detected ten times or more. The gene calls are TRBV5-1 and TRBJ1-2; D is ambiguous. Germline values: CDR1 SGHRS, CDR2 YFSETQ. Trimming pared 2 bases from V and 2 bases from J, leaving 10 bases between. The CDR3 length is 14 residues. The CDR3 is CASSLGVDNYGYTF. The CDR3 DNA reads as TGCGCCAGCAGCTTAGGCGTCGACAACTATGGCTACACCTTC.

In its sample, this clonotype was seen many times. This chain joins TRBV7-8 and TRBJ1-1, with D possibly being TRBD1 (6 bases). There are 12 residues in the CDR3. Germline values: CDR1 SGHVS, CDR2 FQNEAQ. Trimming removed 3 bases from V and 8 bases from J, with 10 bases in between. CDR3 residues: CASSFSGAEAFF. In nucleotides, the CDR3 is TGTGCCAGCAGCTTCTCAGGGGCCGAAGCTTTCTTT.

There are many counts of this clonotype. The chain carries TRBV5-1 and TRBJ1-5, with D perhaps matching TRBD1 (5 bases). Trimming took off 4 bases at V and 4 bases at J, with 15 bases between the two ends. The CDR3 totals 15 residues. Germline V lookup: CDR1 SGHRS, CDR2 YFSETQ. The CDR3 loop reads CASSLGDSENQPQHF. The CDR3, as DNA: TGCGCCAGCAGCCTGGGTGACAGCGAGAATCAGCCCCAGCATTTT.

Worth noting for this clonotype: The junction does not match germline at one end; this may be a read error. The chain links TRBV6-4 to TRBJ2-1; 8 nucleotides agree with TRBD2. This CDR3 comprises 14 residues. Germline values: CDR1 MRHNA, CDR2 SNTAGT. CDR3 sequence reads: CASSPGGARNERFF. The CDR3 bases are TGTGCCAGCAGTCCCGGGGGGGCTCGCAATGAGCGGTTCTTC.

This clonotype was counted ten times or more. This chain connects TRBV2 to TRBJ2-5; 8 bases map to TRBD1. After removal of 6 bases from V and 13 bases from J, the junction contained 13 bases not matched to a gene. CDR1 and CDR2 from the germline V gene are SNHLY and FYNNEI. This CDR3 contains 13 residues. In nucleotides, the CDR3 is TGTGCCAGCAGGGGACAGGCTGCGTCTTTTCGGTACTTC. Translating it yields CASRGQAASFRYF.

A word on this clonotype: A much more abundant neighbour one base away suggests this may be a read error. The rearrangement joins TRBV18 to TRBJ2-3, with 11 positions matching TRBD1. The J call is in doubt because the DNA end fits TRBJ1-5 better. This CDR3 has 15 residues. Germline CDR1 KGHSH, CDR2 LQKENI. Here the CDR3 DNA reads TGTGCCAGCTCACCGGGACAGGGGGAGTCAGATACGCAGCATTTT. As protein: CASSPGQGESDTQHF.

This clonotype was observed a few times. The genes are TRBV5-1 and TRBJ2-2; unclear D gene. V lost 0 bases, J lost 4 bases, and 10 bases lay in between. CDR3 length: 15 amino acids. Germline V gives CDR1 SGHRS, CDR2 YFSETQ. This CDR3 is CASSLARSTTGELFF. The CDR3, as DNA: TGCGCCAGCAGCTTGGCCAGAAGCACCACCGGGGAGCTGTTTTTT.

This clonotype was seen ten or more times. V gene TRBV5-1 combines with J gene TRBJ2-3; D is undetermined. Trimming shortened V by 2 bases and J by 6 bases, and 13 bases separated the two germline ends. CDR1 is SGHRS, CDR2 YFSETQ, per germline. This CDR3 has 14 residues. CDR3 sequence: CASSLSVFGDTQYF. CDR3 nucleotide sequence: TGCGCCAGCAGCTTATCCGTTTTTGGGGATACGCAGTATTTT.

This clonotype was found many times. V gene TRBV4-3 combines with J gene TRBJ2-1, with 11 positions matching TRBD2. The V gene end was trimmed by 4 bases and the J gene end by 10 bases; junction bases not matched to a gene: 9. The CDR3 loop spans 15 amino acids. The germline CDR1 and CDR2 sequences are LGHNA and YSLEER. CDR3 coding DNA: TGCGCCAGCAGCCGCGGTAGCGGGGGGGCCCTCGAGCAGTTCTTC. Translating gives CASSRGSGGALEQFF.

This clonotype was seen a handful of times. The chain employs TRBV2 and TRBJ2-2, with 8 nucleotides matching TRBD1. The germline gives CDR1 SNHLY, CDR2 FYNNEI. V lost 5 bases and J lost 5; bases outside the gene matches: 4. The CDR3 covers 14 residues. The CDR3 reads CASSFRGQTGELFF. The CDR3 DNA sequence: TGTGCCAGCAGTTTCAGGGGGCAGACCGGGGAGCTGTTTTTT.

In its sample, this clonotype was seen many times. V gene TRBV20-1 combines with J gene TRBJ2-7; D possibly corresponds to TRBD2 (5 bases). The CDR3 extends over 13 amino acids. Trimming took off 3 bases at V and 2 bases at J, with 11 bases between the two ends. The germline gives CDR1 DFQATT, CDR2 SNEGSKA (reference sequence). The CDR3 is CSASGDLTYEQYF. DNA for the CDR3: TGCAGTGCTAGCGGGGATCTTACCTACGAGCAGTACTTC.

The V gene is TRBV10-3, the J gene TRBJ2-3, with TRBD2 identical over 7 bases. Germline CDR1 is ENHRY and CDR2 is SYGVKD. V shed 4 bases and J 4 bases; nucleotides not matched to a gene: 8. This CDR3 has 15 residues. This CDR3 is CAISAKRDPPDTQYF. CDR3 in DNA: TGTGCCATCAGTGCCAAGCGGGATCCCCCAGATACGCAGTATTTT.

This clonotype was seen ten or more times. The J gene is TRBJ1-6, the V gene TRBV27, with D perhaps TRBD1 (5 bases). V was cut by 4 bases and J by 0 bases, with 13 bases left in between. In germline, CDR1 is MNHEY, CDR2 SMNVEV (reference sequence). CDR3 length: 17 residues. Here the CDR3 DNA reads TGTGCCAGCAGTTCCCTCCAGGGAGGCTCCTATAATTCACCCCTCCACTTT. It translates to CASSSLQGGSYNSPLHF.

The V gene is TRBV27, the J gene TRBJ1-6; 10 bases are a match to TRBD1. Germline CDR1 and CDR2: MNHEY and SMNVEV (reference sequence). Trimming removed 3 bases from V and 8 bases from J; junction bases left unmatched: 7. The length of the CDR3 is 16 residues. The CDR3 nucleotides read TGTGCCAGCAGTTTTTCCCGACAGGGGGCTGATTCACCCCTCCACTTT. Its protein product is CASSFSRQGADSPLHF.